A single sample is the source of the 3 T cell receptor beta chains below, sequenced in a study of blood T cell repertoires in COVID-19. Produced via immunoSEQ multiplex PCR; TCRdb's table is partial and in-frame only. The repertoire holds 150,000 to 200,000 clones, with more than 85% as singletons. Material for sequencing was peripheral blood. These receptors all stem from a man between 65 and 79 years old with active or convalescent COVID-19.

This sequence joins TRBV6-5 and TRBJ2-1, with D possibly being TRBD2 (6 bases). This CDR3 region has 15 residues. Deletions cut 5 bases from V and 6 bases from J, with 17 bases between. From germline, CDR1 is MNHEY and CDR2 SVGAGI. CDR3 in DNA: TGTGCCAGCAGTCCCACGGGGTCGGGGGTCAATGAGCAGTTCTTC. Protein product: CASSPTGSGVNEQFF.

The chain joins TRBV28 to TRBJ1-2; D not certain. V dropped 5 bases and J dropped 5 bases, with 12 bases sitting between them. CDR3 size: 13 residues. Germline V gene lookup returns CDR1 MDHEN and CDR2 SYDVKM. The DNA of the CDR3 is TGTGCCAGCAGTCTGGAAGCGCCGTATGGCTACACCTTC. As protein: CASSLEAPYGYTF.

V gene TRBV10-3 combines with J gene TRBJ2-2, with D unclear. V dropped 2 bases and J dropped 9 bases, with 19 bases sitting between them. The CDR3 length is 16 residues. The germline gives CDR1 ENHRY, CDR2 SYGVKD. The CDR3 is CAISESAPGVVRELFF. The CDR3 coding sequence is TGTGCCATCAGTGAGAGCGCCCCCGGCGTGGTCCGGGAGCTGTTTTTT.